This TCR beta chain was observed in a study of long-term antiretroviral therapy in people with HIV. Survey level was the resolution at which the v3.0 immunoSEQ assay ran. TCRdb's table, derived via immunoSEQ multiplex PCR, lists solely in-frame clones and lacks some. The data contain 25,000 to 35,000 clones, more than 70% of them singletons. General study points: Controls had broader CDR3 length ranges than HIV repertoires did. The repertoire was dominated at all time points by clones expanded before ART.

Concerning this clone itself: What it binds is unknown.

CDR3 length equals 12 residues. Trimming shortened V by 2 bases and J by 11 bases, and 10 bases separated the two germline ends. Germline lookup yields CDR1 SGHDT and CDR2 YYEEEE. The TCR was taken from a woman aged 25 to 39 with HIV. Here the sequenced sample was unsorted PBMCs, taken 0.8 years after starting antiretroviral therapy. This sequence joins TRBV5-6 and TRBJ2-2; perhaps TRBD2 as D (5 bases). CDR3 sequence: CASSFSAGELFF. CDR3 DNA sequence: TGTGCCAGCAGCTTTTCTGCGGGTGAGCTGTTTTTT.